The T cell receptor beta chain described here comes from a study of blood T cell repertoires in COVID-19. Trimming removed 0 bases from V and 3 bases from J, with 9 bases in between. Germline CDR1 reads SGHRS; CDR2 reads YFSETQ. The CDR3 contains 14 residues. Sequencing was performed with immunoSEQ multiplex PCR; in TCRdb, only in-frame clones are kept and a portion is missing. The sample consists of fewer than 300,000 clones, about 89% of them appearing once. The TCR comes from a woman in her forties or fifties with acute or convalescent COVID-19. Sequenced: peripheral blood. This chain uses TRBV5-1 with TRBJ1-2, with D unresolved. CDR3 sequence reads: CASSLAGRDYGYTF. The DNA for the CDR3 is TGCGCCAGCAGCTTGGCTGGGCGGGACTATGGCTACACCTTC.